This T cell receptor (beta chain) stems from a study of blood T cells in healthy people across ages. CDR1 is SNHLY, CDR2 FYNNEI, per germline. V lost 3 bases and J lost 4; bases outside the gene matches: 3. There are 14 residues in the CDR3. This clonotype showed up many times. Combining a sample-barcoded 5' primer with a J-beta primer mix, a second PCR ran for about 6 to 12 cycles. MiXCR, run by TCRdb on the 5' RACE reads, gives a single entry per CDR3 protein. The table has some 1,500,000 distinct CDR3 sequences, roughly two fifths seen once. This chain links TRBV2 with TRBJ2-1; 7 bases agree with TRBD2. The source of this sequence is a woman under 30 in good health. Sample: blood. The CDR3 sequence is CASSDQRGYNEQFF. CDR3 in DNA: TGTGCCAGCAGTGACCAGCGGGGTTACAATGAGCAGTTCTTC.